This is a list of T cell receptor beta chains from one sample in a study of shared clonotypes between healthy human individuals. Only in-frame clones appear in the TCRdb table, and some are missing; sequencing was by immunoSEQ multiplex PCR. The profile shows roughly 1,800,000 clones, about 95% of them singletons. The specimen sequenced was naive CD8+ T cells sorted from blood. The receptors come from a man between 18 and 29 years old in good health. Both conserved end residues are part of each CDR3. Each record gives: V gene, J gene, D gene, clone size, CDR3 protein, CDR3 DNA. D genes are given only for firm matches. Part of the rows lack a size; the others show once, few, many or a class for expanded clones.

>TRBV5-1|TRBJ2-1|.|.
CASTNRGQHNEQFF
TGCGCCAGCACAAACCGGGGACAACACAATGAGCAGTTCTTC
>TRBV5-4|TRBJ1-5|TRBD1|.
CASSHAAGQEINQPQHF
TGTGCCAGCAGCCATGCAGCGGGACAGGAAATCAATCAGCCCCAGCATTTT
>TRBV4-3|TRBJ2-5|.|.
CASSQDLEETQYF
TGCGCCAGCAGCCAAGACCTGGAAGAGACCCAGTACTTC
>TRBV7-9|TRBJ2-7|TRBD1|.
CASSGIRQGVHYEQYF
TGTGCCAGCAGCGGGATACGACAGGGAGTACACTACGAGCAGTACTTC
>TRBV4-1|TRBJ2-1|TRBD2|once
CASSQATPGTSGVNEQFF
TGCGCCAGCAGCCAAGCGACTCCCGGGACTAGCGGGGTTAATGAGCAGTTCTTC
>TRBV19|TRBJ1-1|TRBD1|.
CASKGAPTEAFF
TGTGCCAGTAAGGGGGCGCCTACTGAAGCTTTCTTT
>TRBV7-8|TRBJ2-2|.|.
CASTVRVGELFF
TGTGCCAGCACTGTTCGGGTCGGGGAGCTGTTTTTT
>TRBV7-8|TRBJ2-7|.|.
CASSLQTSYEQYF
TGTGCCAGCAGCTTACAAACTAGTTACGAGCAGTACTTC
>TRBV30|TRBJ1-2|.|.
CAWALIPARYTF
TGTGCCTGGGCGCTAATTCCGGCCCGCTACACCTTC
>TRBV5-5|TRBJ2-3|TRBD1|.
CASSLVFVTGLDTQYF
TGTGCCAGCAGCTTGGTTTTTGTGACAGGGTTAGATACGCAGTATTTT
>TRBV7-2|TRBJ2-7|.|once
CASTNGILSGYEQYF
TGTGCCAGCACCAACGGGATCCTATCAGGCTACGAGCAGTACTTC
>TRBV7-9|TRBJ2-2|.|.
CASRLGSNTGELFF
TGTGCCAGCAGGCTCGGGTCGAACACCGGGGAGCTGTTTTTT
>TRBV27|TRBJ2-1|.|.
CASSLTDHNEQFF
TGTGCCAGCAGTTTAACCGACCACAATGAGCAGTTCTTC
>TRBV4-1|TRBJ1-5|.|once
CASSQNEGKNQPQHF
TGCGCCAGCAGCCAAAACGAGGGTAAGAATCAGCCCCAGCATTTT
>TRBV15|TRBJ2-7|.|.
CATSSGLGYEQYF
TGTGCCACCAGCTCAGGACTCGGGTACGAGCAGTACTTC
>TRBV13|TRBJ2-6|.|.
CASRYYAAGAGANVLTF
TGTGCCAGCAGATATTACGCGGCCGGGGCTGGGGCCAACGTCCTGACTTTC
>TRBV6-5|TRBJ2-7|.|.
CASSFNLRGDEQYF
TGTGCCAGCAGCTTTAACCTCAGGGGTGACGAGCAGTACTTC
>TRBV19|TRBJ2-1|TRBD1|.
CASSTGQVGYEQFF
TGTGCCAGTAGTACCGGACAGGTTGGGTATGAGCAGTTCTTC
>TRBV5-1|TRBJ2-7|.|.
CASSLEGSPDEQYF
TGCGCCAGCAGCTTGGAAGGTTCCCCCGACGAGCAGTACTTC
>TRBV14|TRBJ1-2|.|.
CASSQVGAGGGYTF
TGTGCCAGCAGCCAAGTCGGGGCCGGGGGCGGCTACACCTTC
>TRBV14|TRBJ2-3|.|.
CASSPDLDKDTDTQYF
TGTGCCAGCAGCCCTGACTTGGACAAGGACACAGATACGCAGTATTTT
>TRBV6-1|TRBJ2-5|.|.
CASKGTLQETQYF
TGTGCCAGCAAAGGGACGCTACAAGAGACCCAGTACTTC
>TRBV5-1|TRBJ2-7|TRBD1|.
CASSPGTGLYEQYF
TGCGCCAGCAGCCCGGGGACAGGGCTCTACGAGCAGTACTTC
>TRBV9|TRBJ2-5|TRBD1|.
CASSEDRGQETQYF
TGTGCCAGCAGCGAGGACAGGGGGCAAGAGACCCAGTACTTC
>TRBV27|TRBJ2-7|.|once
CASSFSSSYEQYF
TGTGCCAGCAGTTTTAGCAGTTCCTACGAGCAGTACTTC
>TRBV27|TRBJ1-1|.|.
CASSLIPDRVNTEAFF
TGTGCCAGCAGTTTAATCCCTGACCGGGTGAACACTGAAGCTTTCTTT
>TRBV7-9|TRBJ2-5|TRBD2|.
CASSPVSGGPRGYQETQYF
TGTGCCAGCAGCCCCGTTAGCGGGGGCCCCCGAGGGTACCAAGAGACCCAGTACTTC
>TRBV11-2|TRBJ2-7|TRBD2|.
CASSLEAGRVYEQYF
TGTGCCAGCAGCTTAGAGGCCGGGAGGGTCTACGAGCAGTACTTC
>TRBV19|TRBJ2-1|TRBD2|.
CASTPGLAFGEQFF
TGTGCCAGTACCCCCGGACTAGCGTTCGGGGAGCAGTTCTTC
>TRBV2|TRBJ2-1|TRBD2|.
CASASGFTYNEQFF
TGTGCCAGCGCTAGCGGTTTCACCTACAATGAGCAGTTCTTC
>TRBV6-1|TRBJ2-1|.|few
CASSVGGNEQFF
TGTGCCAGCAGTGTCGGTGGCAATGAGCAGTTCTTC
>TRBV6-6|TRBJ2-2|.|.
CASSYSAGSTGELFF
TGTGCCAGCAGTTACTCCGCCGGTTCAACCGGGGAGCTGTTTTTT
>TRBV4-1|TRBJ2-5|.|.
CASSQPRQKETQYF
TGCGCCAGCAGCCAACCACGACAGAAAGAGACCCAGTACTTC
>TRBV10-2|TRBJ2-3|TRBD2|.
CASSEWRGGDTQYF
TGCGCCAGCAGTGAGTGGCGGGGGGGGGATACGCAGTATTTT
>TRBV4-1|TRBJ2-2|.|.
CASSQSSTGELFF
TGCGCCAGCAGCCAATCCTCCACCGGGGAGCTGTTTTTT
>TRBV19|TRBJ2-7|TRBD2|few
CASSMGLAYEQYF
TGTGCCAGTAGTATGGGACTAGCCTACGAGCAGTACTTC
>TRBV2|TRBJ2-4|.|.
CASSTPGHTIQYF
TGTGCCAGCAGTACTCCGGGACATACAATTCAGTACTTC
>TRBV7-9|TRBJ2-6|.|once
CASSLTGFSGANVLTF
TGTGCCAGCAGCTTGACGGGATTCTCTGGGGCCAACGTCCTGACTTTC
>TRBV28|TRBJ2-7|.|.
CASSQTSGLTYEQYF
TGTGCCAGCAGTCAGACTAGTGGCCTTACCTACGAGCAGTACTTC
>TRBV11-3|TRBJ2-7|.|.
CASSDGTARGEQYF
TGTGCCAGCTCGGACGGGACTGCCCGTGGGGAGCAGTACTTC
>TRBV7-8|TRBJ2-7|TRBD1|.
CASRTGGNSYEQYF
TGTGCCAGCAGGACAGGGGGAAACTCCTACGAGCAGTACTTC
>TRBV2|TRBJ2-7|.|.
CASSWTLYEQYF
TGTGCCAGCAGTTGGACCCTATACGAGCAGTACTTC
>TRBV28|TRBJ1-3|.|.
CASSFEQGGNTIYF
TGTGCCAGCAGTTTCGAACAGGGAGGAAACACCATATATTTT
>TRBV5-5|TRBJ1-1|TRBD1|.
CASSFGTGGDEAFF
TGTGCCAGCAGCTTTGGGACAGGGGGTGATGAAGCTTTCTTT
>TRBV5-6|TRBJ2-7|TRBD2|.
CASSLWLAGPYEQYF
TGTGCCAGCAGCTTGTGGCTAGCGGGACCCTACGAGCAGTACTTC
>TRBV29-1|TRBJ1-1|TRBD1|.
CSVVDRGSGAFF
TGCAGCGTAGTTGACAGGGGGAGTGGAGCTTTCTTT
>TRBV4-1|TRBJ1-6|.|.
CASSQDTGRNSPLHF
TGCGCCAGCAGCCAAGATACAGGGCGGAATTCACCCCTCCACTTT
>TRBV9|TRBJ2-2|.|.
CASSVDYPGELFF
TGTGCCAGCAGCGTAGACTACCCCGGGGAGCTGTTTTTT
>TRBV10-1|TRBJ2-5|.|.
CASSESGRTGIETQYF
TGCGCCAGCAGTGAGTCTGGGAGGACGGGGATTGAGACCCAGTACTTC
>TRBV9|TRBJ2-2|.|.
CASSVWLSTGELFF
TGTGCCAGCAGCGTCTGGCTCTCCACCGGGGAGCTGTTTTTT
>TRBV7-6|TRBJ2-2|.|.
CASSPRRTGELFF
TGTGCCAGCAGCCCCCGACGAACCGGGGAGCTGTTTTTT
>TRBV30|TRBJ2-5|.|.
CAWSVHIGETQYF
TGTGCCTGGAGTGTGCACATCGGAGAGACCCAGTACTTC